A single sample gave rise to the 8 T cell receptor beta chains below, sequenced in a study of blood T cell repertoires in COVID-19. Measured with immunoSEQ multiplex PCR; TCRdb has only the in-frame clones, and not every one. The data hold some 53,000 clones, with roughly 87% observed a single time. Sequenced input: peripheral blood. These receptors were taken from a human donor with active COVID-19. The donor label of this sample is uncertain.

The genes are TRBV4-1 and TRBJ2-7, with a possible D match to TRBD2 (7 bases). The V gene's germline CDR1 is MGHRA and CDR2 YSYEKL. Trimming removed 5 bases from V and 4 bases from J, with 15 bases in between. The CDR3 loop spans 14 amino acids. CDR3 region: CASSLGGGTYEQYF. CDR3 coding DNA: TGCGCCAGCAGCTTAGGGGGGGGCACTTACGAGCAGTACTTC.

This clone was detected only a few times. The V gene is TRBV2, the J gene TRBJ2-7; 10 bases align to TRBD2. The CDR3 covers 20 residues. The V gene's germline CDR1 is SNHLY and CDR2 FYNNEI. J lost 3 bases, V lost 7 bases, and 24 bases had no gene match. The CDR3 reads CASTQKIGLAGAVRYYEQYF. The CDR3 nucleotides are TGTGCCAGCACCCAAAAGATTGGGCTAGCGGGGGCCGTCCGCTACTACGAGCAGTACTTC.

The chain carries TRBV3-1 (or the pseudogene TRBV3-2) and TRBJ2-1, with D possibly TRBD2 on 7 matching bases. The CDR3 spans 17 residues. Germline V CDR1 and CDR2: LGHDT, YNNKEL (reference sequence). Trimming pared 4 bases from V and 0 bases from J, leaving 16 bases between. For the CDR3, the DNA is TGTGCCAGCAGCCCCCCCCCGGGGGGCATCTCCTACAATGAGCAGTTCTTC. Translating gives CASSPPPGGISYNEQFF.

The count of this clone is one. The chain is built from TRBV4-2 and TRBJ2-5, with 11 nucleotides matching TRBD2. Per germline, CDR1 LGHNA and CDR2 YNFKEQ. The CDR3 runs to 17 residues. V lost 1 base, J lost 2 bases, and 6 bases stayed unmatched. In nucleotides, the CDR3 is TGTGCCAGCAGCCAAGTGGCGGCTAGCGGGGGGCAAGAGACCCAGTACTTC. The encoded protein is CASSQVAASGGQETQYF.

The J gene is TRBJ2-7, the V gene TRBV25-1, with TRBD1 identical over 12 bases. Germline assignment: CDR1 MGHDK and CDR2 SYGVNS. CDR3 length: 14 residues. V shed 4 bases and J 7 bases; nucleotides not matched to a gene: 5. The CDR3 sequence is CASSVGTGGQEQYF. CDR3 DNA sequence: TGTGCCAGCAGTGTCGGGACAGGGGGCCAAGAGCAGTACTTC.

This sequence joins TRBV7-3 and TRBJ2-1, with D tentatively TRBD1 (6 bases). V dropped 5 bases and J dropped 2 bases, with 16 bases sitting between them. This CDR3 has 16 residues. Germline loops: CDR1 SGHTA, CDR2 FQGTGA. As DNA, the CDR3 is TGTGCCAGCAGCAAGGACCCCGGGACACCCTACAATGAGCAGTTCTTC. The encoded protein is CASSKDPGTPYNEQFF.

This clone was seen a single time. V usage is TRBV5-1 and J usage is TRBJ1-4, with TRBD1 identical over 9 bases. Trimming removed 4 bases from V and 7 bases from J; junction bases left unmatched: 11. The CDR3 consists of 16 residues. Germline V lookup: CDR1 SGHRS, CDR2 YFSETQ. The CDR3 region is CASSISSGTGSEKLFF. CDR3 sequence (DNA): TGCGCCAGCAGCATCTCCTCGGGGACAGGGAGTGAAAAACTGTTTTTT.

The chain links TRBV5-4 to TRBJ2-5; no clear D gene. The germline V gene has CDR1 SGHNT and CDR2 YYREEE (reference sequence). The germline V and J ends were trimmed by 3 bases and 3 bases, with 9 bases remaining between them. The CDR3 contains 13 residues. The CDR3, as DNA: TGTGCCAGCAGCTCAGATCCAAAAGAGACCCAGTACTTC. Its translation is CASSSDPKETQYF. The variable domain in full, completed from reference TRBV5-4 and TRBJ2-5, reads ETGVTQSPTHLIKTRGQQVTLRCSSQSGHNTVSWYQQALGQGPQFIFQYYREEENGRGNFPPRFSGLQFPNYSSELNVNALELDDSALYLCASSSDPKETQYFGPGTRLLVL.